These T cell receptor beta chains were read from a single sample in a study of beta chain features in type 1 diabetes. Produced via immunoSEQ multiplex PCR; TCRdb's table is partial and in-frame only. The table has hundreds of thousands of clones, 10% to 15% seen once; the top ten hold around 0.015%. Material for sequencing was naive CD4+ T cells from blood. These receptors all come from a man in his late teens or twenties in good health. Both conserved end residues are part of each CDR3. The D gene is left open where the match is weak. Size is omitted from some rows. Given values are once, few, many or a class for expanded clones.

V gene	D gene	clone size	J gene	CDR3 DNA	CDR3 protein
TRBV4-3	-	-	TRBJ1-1	TGCGCCAGCAGCCTTTCCAGGGAAGGCGACACTGAAGCTTTCTTT	CASSLSREGDTEAFF
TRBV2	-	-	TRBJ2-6	TGTGCCAGCAGTACCCAGGGATCTGGGGCCAACGTCCTGACTTTC	CASSTQGSGANVLTF
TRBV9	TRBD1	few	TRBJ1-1	TGTGCCAGCAGCGTGTCCGGACAGGTGTCCTGGGTGAACACTGAAGCTTTCTTT	CASSVSGQVSWVNTEAFF
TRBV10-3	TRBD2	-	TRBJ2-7	TGTGCCATCAGCCCACTAGCGGGGGCCTTTAGCTCCTACGAGCAGTACTTC	CAISPLAGAFSSYEQYF
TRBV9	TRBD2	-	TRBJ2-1	TGTGCCAGCAGCGTACTAGCGGGAGAATCCTACAATGAGCAGTTCTTC	CASSVLAGESYNEQFF
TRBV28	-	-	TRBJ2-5	TGTGCCAGCAGTAGACAGATCCAAGAGACCCAGTACTTC	CASSRQIQETQYF
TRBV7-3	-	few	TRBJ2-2	TGTGCCAGCAGCTTAACACTAGCAACCACCGGGGAGCTGTTTTTT	CASSLTLATTGELFF
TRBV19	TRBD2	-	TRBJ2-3	TGTGCCAGTAGTAGACTAGCGGGAGATACGCAGTATTTT	CASSRLAGDTQYF
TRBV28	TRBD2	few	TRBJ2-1	TGTGCCAGCAGTTTGATCGGGACTAGGGGTGCCAATGAGCAGTTCTTC	CASSLIGTRGANEQFF
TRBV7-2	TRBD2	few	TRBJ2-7	TGTGCCAGCAGCTTAGGGGCTAGCGGGGACAGATACGAGCAGTACTTC	CASSLGASGDRYEQYF
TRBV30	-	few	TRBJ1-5	TGTGCCTGGAGCCGACAGAAGAATCAGCCCCAGCATTTT	CAWSRQKNQPQHF
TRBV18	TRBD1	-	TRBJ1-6	TGTGCCAGCTCACCTGGGACAGTCACGAGCTCCTATAATTCACCCCTCCACTTT	CASSPGTVTSSYNSPLHF
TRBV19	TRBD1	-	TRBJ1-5	TGTGCCAGTAGCGACAGGGACCAGCCCCAGCATTTT	CASSDRDQPQHF
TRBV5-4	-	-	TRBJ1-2	TGTGCCAGCAGCTTGGATGGGGGCGAGCAGGGCTACACCTTC	CASSLDGGEQGYTF
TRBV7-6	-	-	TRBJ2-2	TGTGCCAGCAGCTTAGCGGGGGGGAACACCGGGGAGCTGTTTTTT	CASSLAGGNTGELFF
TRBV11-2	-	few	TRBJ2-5	TGCGCCAGCAGCCAAGAGCTGGAGACCCAGTACTTC	CASSQELETQYF
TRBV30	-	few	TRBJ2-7	TGTGCCTGGAGTTGGCGGTACTACGAGCAGTACTTC	CAWSWRYYEQYF
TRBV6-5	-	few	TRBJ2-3	TGTGCCAGCACCATAACGGGGGCAGATACGCAGTATTTT	CASTITGADTQYF
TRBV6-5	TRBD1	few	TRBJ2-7	TGTGCCAGCAGTTACAGGACAGGGGGACCCTACGAGCAGTACTTC	CASSYRTGGPYEQYF
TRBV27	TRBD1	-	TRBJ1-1	TGTGCCAGCAGTTCAGCGACAGGGGTTAACGCTGAAGCTTTCTTT	CASSSATGVNAEAFF
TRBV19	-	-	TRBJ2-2	TGTGCCAGTAGTATCAGTACCGGGGAGCTGTTTTTT	CASSISTGELFF
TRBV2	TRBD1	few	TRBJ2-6	TGTGCCAGCAGTGCCGACAGGGACTCTGGGGCCAACGTCCTGACTTTC	CASSADRDSGANVLTF
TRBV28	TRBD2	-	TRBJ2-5	TGTGCCAGCAGTTCCCCGGGAGCGGGGGGGCCGGAGACCCAGTACTTC	CASSSPGAGGPETQYF
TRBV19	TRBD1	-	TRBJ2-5	TGTGCCAGTAGTACAAGGACAGGGAAAGAGACCCAGTACTTC	CASSTRTGKETQYF
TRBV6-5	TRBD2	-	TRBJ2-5	TGTGCCAGTAAAAGCGGGGGAGAGACCCAGTACTTC	CASKSGGETQYF
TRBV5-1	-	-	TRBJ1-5	TGCGCCAGCAGCTTCCGGGGGGAAAGCAATCAGCCCCAGCATTTT	CASSFRGESNQPQHF
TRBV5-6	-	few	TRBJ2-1	TGTGCCAGCAGCTTGGGCGGTAGCTCCTACAATGAGCAGTTCTTC	CASSLGGSSYNEQFF
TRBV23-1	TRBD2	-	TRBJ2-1	TGCGCCAGCAGTCAATCTACGGGAGGGTCTTACAATGAGCAGTTCTTC	CASSQSTGGSYNEQFF
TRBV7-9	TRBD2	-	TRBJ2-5	TGTGCCAGCAGCTTTAGACTAGCGGGGGAGACCCAGTACTTC	CASSFRLAGETQYF
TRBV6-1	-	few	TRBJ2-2	TGTGCCAGCAGCCCGACAAACACCGGGGAGCTGTTTTTT	CASSPTNTGELFF
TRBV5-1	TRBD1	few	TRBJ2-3	TGCGCCAGCACCGACAGGGGTACACATCCTACGCAGTATTTT	CASTDRGTHPTQYF
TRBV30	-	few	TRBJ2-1	TGTGCCTGGAGTCGGTGGGCGGGGGCGTACAATGAGCAGTTCTTC	CAWSRWAGAYNEQFF
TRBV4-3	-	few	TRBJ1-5	TGCGCCAGCAGCCAAGAGAGGGGGACAAGCAATCAGCCCCAGCATTTT	CASSQERGTSNQPQHF
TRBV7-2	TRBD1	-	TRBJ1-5	TGTGCCAGCAGCTCCAGGACAGGGGGCAATCAGCCCCAGCATTTT	CASSSRTGGNQPQHF